The TCR beta chain under discussion was sequenced for a study of T cell responses to AZD1222 COVID-19 vaccine. V lost 0 bases, J lost 0 bases, and 17 bases lay in between. Germline CDR1 and CDR2: ENHRY and SYGVKD. The CDR3 contains 18 residues. Produced via immunoSEQ multiplex PCR; TCRdb's table is partial and in-frame only. Of 99,000 or so clones listed, around 76% are singletons. This clone was seen a few times. The source was peripheral blood, collected on day 0 of AZD1222 vaccination. The rearrangement links TRBV10-3 to TRBJ1-2; D uncertain. The TCR originated in an adult in good health. The CDR3 spells CAISESPLGKKTNYGYTF. The DNA for the CDR3 is TGTGCCATCAGTGAGTCCCCATTGGGGAAAAAAACTAACTATGGCTACACCTTC.